This entry concerns a single TCR beta chain. Its antigen is not known. The sample originates from a study of STAT5B mutations in CD4+ large granular lymphocyte leukemia. About the research overall: Healthy donors showed HLA-associated enrichment of the CDR3 'QG' motif. The study's findings and limits: Patient CD4-sorted repertoires stayed more clonal than healthy ones after leukemic-clone removal.

The CDR3 sequence is 17 residues long. In germline, CDR1 is ENHRY, CDR2 SYGVKD. Between the trimmed V and J ends, which lost 1 base and 2 bases, there was a span of 17 bases. The repertoire was sequenced with immunoSEQ multiplex PCR; TCRdb's copy has only in-frame clones and lacks some. The sample carries tens of thousands of clones, 60% to 80% recorded once. The chain uses TRBV10-3 and TRBJ1-1; no clear D. Material: CD4+ T cells from blood buffy coats. The sequence was obtained from a human donor in good health. CDR3 sequence (DNA): TGTGCCATCAGTGAGTTGGTCAGTCAAGGGTCCAACACTGAAGCTTTCTTT. It codes for CAISELVSQGSNTEAFF.